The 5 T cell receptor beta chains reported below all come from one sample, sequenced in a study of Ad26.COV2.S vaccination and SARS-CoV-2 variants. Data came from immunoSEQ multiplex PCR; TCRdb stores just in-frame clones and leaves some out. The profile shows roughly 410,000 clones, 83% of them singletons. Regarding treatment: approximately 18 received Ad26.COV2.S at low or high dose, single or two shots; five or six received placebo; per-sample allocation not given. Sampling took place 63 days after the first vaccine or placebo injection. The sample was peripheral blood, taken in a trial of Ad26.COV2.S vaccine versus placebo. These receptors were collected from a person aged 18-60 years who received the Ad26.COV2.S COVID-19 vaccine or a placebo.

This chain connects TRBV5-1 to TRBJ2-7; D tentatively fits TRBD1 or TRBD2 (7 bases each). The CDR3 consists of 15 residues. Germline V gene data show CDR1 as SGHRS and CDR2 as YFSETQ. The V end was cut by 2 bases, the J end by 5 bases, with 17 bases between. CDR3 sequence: CASSFWGGGRNEQYF. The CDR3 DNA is TGCGCCAGCAGCTTCTGGGGAGGGGGCCGGAACGAGCAGTACTTC.

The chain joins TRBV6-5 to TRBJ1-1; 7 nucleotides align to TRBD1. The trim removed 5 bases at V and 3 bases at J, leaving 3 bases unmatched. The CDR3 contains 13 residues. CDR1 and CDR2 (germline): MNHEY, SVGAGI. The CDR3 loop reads CASSKTGYTEAFF. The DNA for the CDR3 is TGTGCCAGCAGTAAGACAGGGTACACTGAAGCTTTCTTT.

Here the CDR3 DNA reads TGTGCCAGCAGTGAAATAAACCGAGATACGCAGTATTTT. This sequence encodes CASSEINRDTQYF. V usage is TRBV25-1 and J usage is TRBJ2-3; D gene unclear. Germline assignment: CDR1 MGHDK and CDR2 SYGVNS. V gave up 2 bases and J gave up 5 bases, with 8 bases separating them. This CDR3 contains 13 residues.

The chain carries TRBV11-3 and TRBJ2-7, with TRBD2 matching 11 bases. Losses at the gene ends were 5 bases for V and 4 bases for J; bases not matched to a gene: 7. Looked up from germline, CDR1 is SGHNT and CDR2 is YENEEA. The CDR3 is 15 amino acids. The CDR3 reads CASSPRLAGTYEQYF. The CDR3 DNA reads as TGTGCCAGCAGCCCCCGACTAGCGGGAACTTACGAGCAGTACTTC.

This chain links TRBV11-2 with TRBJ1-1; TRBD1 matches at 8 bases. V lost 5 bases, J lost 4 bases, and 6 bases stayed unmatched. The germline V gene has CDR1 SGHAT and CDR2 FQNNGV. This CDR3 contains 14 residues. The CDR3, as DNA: TGTGCCAGCAGCGGTACAGGGGGGGTCACTGAAGCTTTCTTT. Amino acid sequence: CASSGTGGVTEAFF.